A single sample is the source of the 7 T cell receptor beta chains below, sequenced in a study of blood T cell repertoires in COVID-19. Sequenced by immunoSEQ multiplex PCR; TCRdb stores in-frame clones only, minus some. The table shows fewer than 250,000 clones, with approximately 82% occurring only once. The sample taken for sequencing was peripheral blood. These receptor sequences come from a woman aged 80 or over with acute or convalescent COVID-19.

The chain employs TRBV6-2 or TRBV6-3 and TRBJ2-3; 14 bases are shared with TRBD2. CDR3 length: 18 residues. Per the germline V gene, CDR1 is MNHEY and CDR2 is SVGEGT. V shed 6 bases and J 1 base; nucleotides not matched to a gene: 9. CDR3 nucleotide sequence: TGTGCCAGCAGCCCCATCCGACTAGCGGGAGGGGGCACAGATACGCAGTATTTT. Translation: CASSPIRLAGGGTDTQYF.

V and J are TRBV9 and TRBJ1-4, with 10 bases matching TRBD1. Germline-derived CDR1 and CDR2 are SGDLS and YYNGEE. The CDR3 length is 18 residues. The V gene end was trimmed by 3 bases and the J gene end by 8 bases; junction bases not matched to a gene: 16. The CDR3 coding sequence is TGTGCCAGCAGCGAGACAGGGGGCGGGTTCGAGATCAACGAAAAACTGTTTTTT. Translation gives CASSETGGGFEINEKLFF.

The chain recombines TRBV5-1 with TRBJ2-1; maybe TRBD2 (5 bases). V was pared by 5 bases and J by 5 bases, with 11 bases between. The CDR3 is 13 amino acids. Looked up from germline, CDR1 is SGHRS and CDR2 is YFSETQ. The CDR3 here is CASRAYSDNEQFF. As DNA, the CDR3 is TGCGCCAGCAGGGCCTATAGCGACAATGAGCAGTTCTTC.

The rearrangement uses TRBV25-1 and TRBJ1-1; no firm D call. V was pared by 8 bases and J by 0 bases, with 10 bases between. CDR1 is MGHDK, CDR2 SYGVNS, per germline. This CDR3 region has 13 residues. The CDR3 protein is CASLSPVNTEAFF. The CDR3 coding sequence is TGTGCCAGCCTCTCTCCGGTGAACACTGAAGCTTTCTTT.

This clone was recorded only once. The CDR3: CASSQDETSLTYEQYF. The CDR3, as DNA: TGTGCCAGCAGCCAAGACGAGACTAGTCTAACCTACGAGCAGTACTTC. This chain joins TRBV4-2 and TRBJ2-7, with D maybe TRBD2 (6 bases). Germline V gives CDR1 LGHNA, CDR2 YNFKEQ. Trimming pared 0 bases from V and 2 bases from J, leaving 14 bases between. The CDR3 loop spans 16 amino acids.

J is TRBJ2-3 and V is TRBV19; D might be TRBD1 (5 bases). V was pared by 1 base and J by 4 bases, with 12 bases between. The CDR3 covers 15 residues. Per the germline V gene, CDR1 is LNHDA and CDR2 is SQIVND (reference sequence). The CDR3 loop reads CASSIGRALSDTQYF. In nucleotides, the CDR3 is TGTGCCAGTAGTATAGGCAGGGCGCTATCAGATACGCAGTATTTT.

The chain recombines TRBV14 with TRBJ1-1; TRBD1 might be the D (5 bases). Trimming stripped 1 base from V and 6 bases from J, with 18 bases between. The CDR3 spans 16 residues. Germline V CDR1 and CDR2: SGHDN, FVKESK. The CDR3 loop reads CASSQVGDSGKAEAFF. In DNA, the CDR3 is TGTGCCAGCAGCCAAGTGGGGGACTCGGGGAAGGCTGAAGCTTTCTTT.